The sequence of this T cell receptor beta chain was determined in a study of shared clonotypes between healthy human individuals. Overall study results and limits: Inspection by rarefaction showed sorted-subset sequencing to be incomplete despite large depth. Some naive CD4 clonotypes, 4.5% to 5.5%, turned up in common across a few donors.

Donation came from healthy HIV-negative adults that had no recent acute infections or vaccinations. Comment on this clone: Its antigen is undetermined.

TCRdb's table, derived via immunoSEQ multiplex PCR, lists solely in-frame clones and lacks some. The sample has 2 million to 3 million clones, approximately 93% seen once. The germline V gene encodes CDR1 SGHRS and CDR2 YFSETQ. The CDR3 contains 15 residues. V was trimmed by 7 bases and J by 2 bases, leaving 19 bases between them. The sequenced sample was naive CD4+ T cells from PBMCs. As to subset: CD45RA+ positively selected. The chain is built from TRBV5-1 and TRBJ2-7; D might be TRBD1 or TRBD2, each matching 8 bases. The sequence was obtained from a man younger than 30 in good health. Some clones in this sample may be carry-over from other donors' samples. The CDR3 DNA follows: TGCGCCAGCGAGACAGGGGCGGGAGGTACCTACGAGCAGTACTTC. It yields the protein CASETGAGGTYEQYF.